Below, 29 T cell receptor beta chains from the same sample are listed, as sequenced in a study of blood T cell repertoires in COVID-19. Libraries were prepared by immunoSEQ multiplex PCR; TCRdb keeps only in-frame clonotypes and omits some of them. In the table there are 150,000 to 200,000 clones, roughly 85% of which are singletons. Sequencing was carried out using peripheral blood. Receptors originate from a man between 45 and 60 years old with active or convalescent COVID-19.

DNA of the CDR3: TGTGCCAGCAGCTTAACGAGACAGGGGGCCGGGGAGCTGTTTTTT. Residues: CASSLTRQGAGELFF. The chain carries TRBV11-3 and TRBJ2-2; 9 positions match TRBD1. V shed 2 bases and J 6 bases; nucleotides not matched to a gene: 4. CDR1 is SGHNT and CDR2 is YENEEA in the germline V gene. The CDR3 is made up of 15 amino acids.

This rearrangement joins TRBV10-3 to TRBJ1-2; TRBD1 matches at 7 bases. Germline CDR1 and CDR2: ENHRY and SYGVKD. Losses at the gene ends were 6 bases for V and 2 bases for J; bases not matched to a gene: 6. CDR3 length: 14 amino acids. Here the CDR3 DNA reads TGTGCCATCAGAACCGGGACAGAAAACTATGGCTACACCTTC. Residues: CAIRTGTENYGYTF.

The V call is TRBV28, the J call TRBJ1-6; D remains unclear. The germline V and J ends were trimmed by 7 bases and 6 bases, with 10 bases remaining between them. The CDR3 spans 13 residues. Germline-derived CDR1 and CDR2 are MDHEN and SYDVKM. The CDR3, as DNA: TGTGCCAGCAATGGAGGCTTTAATTCACCCCTCCACTTT. Translating it yields CASNGGFNSPLHF.

The chain's CDR3 is CASIVRENTEAFF. Here the CDR3 DNA reads TGTGCCAGTATCGTCCGGGAGAACACTGAAGCTTTCTTT. The chain has TRBV19 and TRBJ1-1; D call uncertain. CDR1 and CDR2 from the germline V gene are LNHDA and SQIVND (reference sequence). This CDR3 spans 13 amino acids. Trimming took 7 bases from V and 1 from J, leaving 10 bases between them.

This clone has only one observation. The gene calls are TRBV7-6 and TRBJ1-1; D ambiguous. This CDR3 region has 13 residues. Germline V gene sequence: CDR1 SGHVS, CDR2 FNYEAQ. Trimming cost V 1 base and J 7 bases, with 10 bases left between them. The CDR3 sequence is CASSLGLRDEAFF. The DNA of the CDR3 is TGTGCCAGCAGCTTAGGACTGCGGGATGAAGCTTTCTTT.

This chain uses TRBV5-1 with TRBJ1-1, with D perhaps TRBD1 (5 bases). CDR1 SGHRS and CDR2 YFSETQ come from the germline V gene. Trimming stripped 4 bases from V and 1 base from J, with 11 bases between. This CDR3 spans 14 amino acids. This CDR3 reads CASSPQASNTEAFF. CDR3 nucleotides: TGCGCCAGCAGCCCACAGGCTTCGAACACTGAAGCTTTCTTT.

This clone has only a few counts. The rearrangement uses TRBV6-5 and TRBJ2-7; 8 bases map to TRBD1. The germline CDR1 and CDR2 sequences are MNHEY and SVGAGI. CDR3 length: 15 amino acids. V gave up 6 bases and J gave up 4 bases; unmatched junction bases: 11. The CDR3 DNA sequence: TGTGCCAGCAGACAATCAGGACAGGGTCAATACGAGCAGTACTTC. It is translated as CASRQSGQGQYEQYF.

This chain uses TRBV6-2 or TRBV6-3 with TRBJ2-7; 11 nucleotides match TRBD1. With 4 bases clipped from V and 6 bases from J, the junction kept 8 bases outside the gene matches. CDR3 length equals 15 residues. Germline CDR1 reads MNHEY; CDR2 reads SVGEGT. CDR3 bases: TGTGCCAGCAGTTCCCCGGGACAGGGGGTCACCGAGCAGTACTTC. It is translated as CASSSPGQGVTEQYF.

The chain's CDR3 is CAWRKNSGGTEAFF. CDR3 sequence (DNA): TGTGCCTGGAGGAAAAATAGCGGGGGCACTGAAGCTTTCTTT. This sequence joins TRBV30 and TRBJ1-1, with a possible D match to TRBD1 (5 bases). The V end lost 3 bases, the J end lost 4 bases, and 15 bases lay between the germline ends. Germline-derived CDR1 and CDR2 are GTSNPN and SVGIG (reference sequence). The CDR3 totals 14 residues.

The chain couples TRBV14 to TRBJ2-2; tentative D call: TRBD2 (5 bases). The length of the CDR3 is 13 residues. V lost 1 base and J lost 6, with 6 bases in between. Germline assignment: CDR1 SGHDN and CDR2 FVKESK. CDR3 sequence: CASSQGLSGELFF. Here the CDR3 DNA reads TGTGCCAGCAGCCAAGGACTATCCGGGGAGCTGTTTTTT.

A note on this clone: Its ends do not fully match the called genes, so a read error is possible. The gene calls are TRBV12-3 or TRBV12-4 and TRBJ2-7, with D unclear. This CDR3 spans 12 amino acids. The CDR3 nucleotides read TGTGCCAGCAGACGCGGCCCCTACCAGCAGTACTTC. Translating it yields CASRRGPYQQYF.

The chain couples TRBV2 to TRBJ2-7; D is uncertain. V was pared by 4 bases and J by 3 bases, with 7 bases between. The CDR3 totals 12 residues. The germline gives CDR1 SNHLY, CDR2 FYNNEI. The CDR3 sequence is CASSADNYEQYF. In nucleotides, the CDR3 is TGTGCCAGCAGTGCAGACAACTACGAGCAGTACTTC.

This rearrangement joins TRBV18 to TRBJ2-3; 11 bases are shared with TRBD2. CDR1 is KGHSH, CDR2 LQKENI, per germline. Unmatched junction bases numbered 12, after V lost 4 bases and J lost 3 bases. The CDR3 is 18 amino acids. The DNA of the CDR3 is TGTGCCAGCTCACTACAACCACAGGGACTAGCGGAGACAGATACGCAGTATTTT. It codes for CASSLQPQGLAETDTQYF.

J is TRBJ2-3 and V is TRBV5-4; 14 nucleotides align to TRBD2. Losses at the gene ends were 4 bases for V and 0 bases for J; bases not matched to a gene: 13. This CDR3 is 20 amino acids long. The germline V gene encodes CDR1 SGHNT and CDR2 YYREEE (reference sequence). CDR3 loop: CASSGWTSGRRTGSTDTQYF. In DNA form, the CDR3 reads TGTGCCAGCAGCGGGTGGACTAGCGGGAGGAGGACGGGAAGCACAGATACGCAGTATTTT.

The chain links TRBV5-4 to TRBJ2-1; 8 bases map to TRBD2. V was pared by 4 bases and J by 5 bases, with 8 bases of the junction left unmatched. The CDR3 sequence is 15 residues long. Germline V lookup: CDR1 SGHNT, CDR2 YYREEE (reference sequence). The CDR3 DNA is TGTGCCAGCAGCGTGAGCGGGGGAGCCAACAATGAGCAGTTCTTC. It translates to CASSVSGGANNEQFF.

The genes are TRBV19 and TRBJ2-2; a weak D match, TRBD1 (5 bases). Germline V lookup: CDR1 LNHDA, CDR2 SQIVND (reference sequence). The ends were cut back, 2 bases at V and 7 bases at J, with 11 bases in the middle. This CDR3 comprises 14 residues. The CDR3: CASSIRGPGGELFF. In DNA, the CDR3 is TGTGCCAGTAGTATAAGGGGCCCGGGCGGGGAGCTGTTTTTT.

This clone was detected many times. In DNA form, the CDR3 reads TGTGCCAGCAATGGTCGGGGTGGCTACACCTTC. Amino acids: CASNGRGGYTF. V usage is TRBV27 and J usage is TRBJ1-2; D gene uncertain. The length of the CDR3 is 11 residues. V was clipped by 7 bases and J by 7 bases, with 10 bases between them. Germline CDR1 is MNHEY and CDR2 is SMNVEV (reference sequence).

The gene calls are TRBV6-2 or TRBV6-3 and TRBJ1-3; maybe TRBD1 (6 bases). This CDR3 spans 16 amino acids. Deletions cut 6 bases from V and 0 bases from J, with 15 bases between. Germline V lookup: CDR1 MNHEY, CDR2 SVGEGT. The CDR3 loop is CASSTGILSSGNTIYF. In DNA form, the CDR3 reads TGTGCCAGCAGCACAGGGATCCTAAGCTCTGGAAACACCATATATTTT.

The chain is built from TRBV3-1 (or the pseudogene TRBV3-2) and TRBJ2-1, with D tentatively TRBD1 (6 bases). V dropped 0 bases and J dropped 4 bases, with 7 bases sitting between them. Germline V gene sequence: CDR1 LGHDT, CDR2 YNNKEL (reference sequence). The CDR3 runs to 14 residues. The CDR3 region has the DNA TGTGCCAGCAGCCAAGAAGACAGGTACAATGAGCAGTTCTTC. Translating gives CASSQEDRYNEQFF.

The chain has TRBV13 and TRBJ1-2; TRBD1 matches 8 bases. The CDR3 covers 14 residues. Germline CDR1 and CDR2: PRHDT and FYEKMQ (reference sequence). Losses at the gene ends were 1 base for V and 8 bases for J; bases not matched to a gene: 6. The CDR3 protein is CASSLAGGPGGYTF. For the CDR3, the DNA is TGTGCCAGCAGCTTAGCAGGGGGCCCGGGGGGCTACACCTTC.

The chain has TRBV2 and TRBJ2-5, with D hard to call. CDR3 length: 13 residues. Germline loops: CDR1 SNHLY, CDR2 FYNNEI. With 2 bases removed from V and 3 bases from J, the gap between germline ends came to 7 bases. CDR3 nucleotide sequence: TGTGCCAGCAGTGAAAATACTAAAGAGACCCAGTACTTC. This translates into CASSENTKETQYF.

The gene calls are TRBV7-2 and TRBJ2-3; possible D gene TRBD2, 6 bases. This CDR3 comprises 19 residues. Germline values: CDR1 SGHTA, CDR2 FQGNSA. V was pared by 1 base and J by 7 bases, with 27 bases between. The CDR3 region is CASSLGRSGGGSDPYTQYF. The CDR3 region has the DNA TGTGCCAGCAGCTTAGGGCGTAGTGGTGGGGGGTCCGATCCTTATACGCAGTATTTT.

This chain connects TRBV27 to TRBJ2-7; perhaps TRBD2 as D (6 bases). Per the germline V gene, CDR1 is MNHEY and CDR2 is SMNVEV (reference sequence). The CDR3 spans 13 residues. The V gene lost 2 bases and the J gene lost 4 bases, with 9 bases spanning the gap. The CDR3 region has the DNA TGTGCCAGCAGTTTACGCGGGGTTTACGAGCAGTACTTC. Protein product: CASSLRGVYEQYF.

The V and J genes are TRBV5-4 and TRBJ1-2, with D perhaps matching TRBD1 (6 bases). Germline V gene data show CDR1 as SGHNT and CDR2 as YYREEE (reference sequence). The CDR3 contains 15 residues. V lost 1 base, J lost 0 bases, and 10 bases lay in between. The CDR3 spells CASSLPGQSNYGYTF. The CDR3 region has the DNA TGTGCCAGCAGCTTGCCTGGACAGTCTAACTATGGCTACACCTTC.

The rearrangement joins TRBV5-6 to TRBJ1-4, with 8 bases aligning to TRBD1. Germline V CDR1 and CDR2: SGHDT, YYEEEE. The CDR3 covers 15 residues. V gave up 4 bases and J gave up 6 bases; unmatched junction bases: 8. The CDR3 reads CASSPRTGWDEKLFF. CDR3 nucleotide sequence: TGTGCCAGCAGCCCTAGGACAGGGTGGGATGAAAAACTGTTTTTT.

The chain joins TRBV10-3 to TRBJ2-3, with D perhaps TRBD2 (6 bases). The CDR3 is 14 amino acids. Trimming stripped 3 bases from V and 2 bases from J, with 9 bases between. Per the germline V gene, CDR1 is ENHRY and CDR2 is SYGVKD. DNA of the CDR3: TGTGCCATCAGTGAAGGCGGGGACACAGATACGCAGTATTTT. Amino acids: CAISEGGDTDTQYF.

The chain uses TRBV18 and TRBJ2-1; possibly TRBD1 for D (6 bases). The CDR3 is 13 residues long. With 4 bases removed from V and 8 bases from J, the gap between germline ends came to 12 bases. Germline V gene sequence: CDR1 KGHSH, CDR2 LQKENI. The CDR3: CASSLTGIDEQFF. The CDR3 bases are TGTGCCAGCTCACTAACAGGGATCGATGAGCAGTTCTTC.

The chain uses TRBV6-6 and TRBJ1-6; D gene unclear. The CDR3 length is 13 residues. Germline loops: CDR1 MNHNY, CDR2 SVGAGI (reference sequence). Trimming removed 7 bases from V and 3 bases from J, with 7 bases in between. The DNA of the CDR3 is TGTGCCAGCAAGCAACTCTATAATTCACCCCTCCACTTT. It codes for CASKQLYNSPLHF.

The chain recombines TRBV7-2 with TRBJ2-7; tentative D call: TRBD1 (5 bases). CDR3 length: 13 residues. The germline V gene encodes CDR1 SGHTA and CDR2 FQGNSA. Trimming stripped 2 bases from V and 6 bases from J, with 11 bases between. The CDR3 DNA reads TGTGCCAGCAGCTTATGGGGCATTCGCGAGCAGTACTTC. Translation: CASSLWGIREQYF.